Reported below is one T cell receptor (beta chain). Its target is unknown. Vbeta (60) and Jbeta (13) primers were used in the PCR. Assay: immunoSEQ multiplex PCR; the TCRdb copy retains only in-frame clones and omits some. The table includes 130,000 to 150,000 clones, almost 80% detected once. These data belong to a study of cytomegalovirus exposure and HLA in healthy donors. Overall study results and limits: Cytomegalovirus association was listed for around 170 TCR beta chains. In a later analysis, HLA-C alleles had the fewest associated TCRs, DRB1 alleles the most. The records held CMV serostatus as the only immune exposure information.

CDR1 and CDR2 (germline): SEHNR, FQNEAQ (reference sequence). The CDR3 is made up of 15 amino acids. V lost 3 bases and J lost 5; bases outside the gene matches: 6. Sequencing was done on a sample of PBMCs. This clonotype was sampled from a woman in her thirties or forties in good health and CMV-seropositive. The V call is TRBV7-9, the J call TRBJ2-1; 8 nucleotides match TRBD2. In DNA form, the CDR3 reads TGTGCCAGCAGCTTCCACGGGGGGGCCAACAATGAGCAGTTCTTC. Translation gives CASSFHGGANNEQFF.